The 2 T cell receptor beta chains listed next were all sequenced from one sample in a study of blood T cells in healthy people across ages. Using a J-beta primer mix together with a sample-barcoded 5' primer, a second PCR was run for 7 to 11 cycles. TCRdb itself ran the 5' RACE reads through MiXCR, one entry per CDR3 protein. This table holds hundreds of thousands of distinct CDR3 sequences, 20% to 25% found once. Sequencing used blood. Receptors originate from a man aged 65 to 79 in good health.

The chain couples TRBV7-2 to TRBJ2-1; 9 positions match TRBD2. The CDR3 has 17 amino acids. Germline assignment: CDR1 SGHTA and CDR2 FQGNSA. V shed 7 bases and J 0 bases; nucleotides not matched to a gene: 10. The CDR3 sequence is CASTQESTSGSYNEQFF. DNA for the CDR3: TGTGCCAGCACCCAAGAATCGACTAGCGGCTCCTACAATGAGCAGTTCTTC.

The genes are TRBV29-1 and TRBJ2-5, with 10 bases lining up with TRBD2. The CDR3 is made up of 14 amino acids. The germline CDR1 and CDR2 sequences are SQVTM and ANQGSEA. Losses at the gene ends were 4 bases for V and 5 bases for J; bases not matched to a gene: 7. This chain's CDR3 is CSVVLAGGLETQYF. The CDR3 coding sequence is TGCAGCGTTGTGTTAGCGGGAGGTTTGGAGACCCAGTACTTC.